In its sample, the clone carrying this T cell receptor (beta chain) was seen a few times. The data are from a study of T cells after yellow fever vaccination. One entry per CDR3 protein, called by TCRdb with MiXCR from the 5' RACE reads. This sample carries roughly 500,000 distinct CDR3 sequences, roughly a fifth of them seen once, and the ten largest clones take around 15%. This sequence was found in a man aged 25-40 years who received the YFV17D yellow fever vaccine. The source was PBMCs, collected 15 days after the yellow fever booster vaccination.

CDR3 bases: TGTGCCATCGGACAGAAAGGGGACGAGCAGTACTTC. This encodes CAIGQKGDEQYF. The rearrangement joins TRBV10-3 to TRBJ2-7, with D possibly being TRBD1 (6 bases). The germline CDR1 and CDR2 sequences are ENHRY and SYGVKD. Trimming took 8 bases from V and 5 from J, leaving 13 bases between them. CDR3 length: 12 residues.